This TCR beta chain was observed in a study of T cells in pancreatic ductal adenocarcinoma. V lost 7 bases and J lost 3, with 21 bases in between. The germline V gene has CDR1 LGHNT and CDR2 FRNRAP. The CDR3 is 16 residues long. Selected pancreatic ductal adenocarcinoma patients had undergone surgery without neoadjuvant therapy. Produced via immunoSEQ multiplex PCR; TCRdb's table is partial and in-frame only. The sample lists around 94,000 clones, about 96% occurring once. Study results and limitations: Blood had more productive templates and roughly 8-fold more unique clonotypes than tumor. Comparisons of tumor and blood clonality may show falsely lower tumor diversity. Mean clonality was about 0.11 in tumors and about 0.069 in blood, not significantly different.

With regard to this clone: Its specificity is unknown.

Material: PBMCs. The clonotype was recovered from a human donor with pancreatic ductal adenocarcinoma. This rearrangement joins TRBV12-5 to TRBJ1-2, with D possibly being TRBD1 (6 bases). DNA for the CDR3: TGTGCTAGTGCCTCGGCGACAGGTCGGTTCGACTATGGCTACACCTTC. The encoded protein is CASASATGRFDYGYTF.